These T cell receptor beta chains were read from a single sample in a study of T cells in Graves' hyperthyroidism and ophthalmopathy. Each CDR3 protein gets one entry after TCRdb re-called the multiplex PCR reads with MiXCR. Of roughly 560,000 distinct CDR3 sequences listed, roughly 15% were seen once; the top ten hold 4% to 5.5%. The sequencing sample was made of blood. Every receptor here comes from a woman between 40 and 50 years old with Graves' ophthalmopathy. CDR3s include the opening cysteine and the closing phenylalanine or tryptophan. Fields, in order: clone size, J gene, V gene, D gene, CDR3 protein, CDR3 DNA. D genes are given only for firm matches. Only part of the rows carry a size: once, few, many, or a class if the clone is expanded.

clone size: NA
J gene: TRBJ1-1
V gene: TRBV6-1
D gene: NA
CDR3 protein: CASSAGGSRTEAFF
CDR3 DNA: TGTGCCAGCAGCGCAGGCGGGTCGCGCACTGAAGCTTTCTTT

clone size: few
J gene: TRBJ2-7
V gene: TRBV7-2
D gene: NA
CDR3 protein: CASSQDYLREQYF
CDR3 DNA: TGTGCCAGCAGCCAGGACTACCTCAGAGAGCAGTACTTC

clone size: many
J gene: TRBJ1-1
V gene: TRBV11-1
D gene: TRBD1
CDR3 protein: CASSLGERQGRAGDTEAFF
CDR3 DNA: TGTGCCAGCAGCTTAGGCGAGAGACAGGGGCGCGCCGGAGACACTGAAGCTTTCTTT

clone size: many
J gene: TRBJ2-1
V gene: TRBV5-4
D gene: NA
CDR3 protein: CASSAGLVNEQFF
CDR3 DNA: TGTGCCAGCAGCGCGGGACTGGTCAATGAGCAGTTCTTC

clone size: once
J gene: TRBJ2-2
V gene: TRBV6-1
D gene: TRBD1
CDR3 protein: CASSRGTGVNTGELFF
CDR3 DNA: TGTGCCAGCAGTCGAGGGACAGGGGTGAACACCGGGGAGCTGTTTTTT

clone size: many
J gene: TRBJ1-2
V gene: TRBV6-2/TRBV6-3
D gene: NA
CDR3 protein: CATTSQNYGYTF
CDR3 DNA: TGTGCCACTACGTCACAGAACTATGGCTACACCTTC

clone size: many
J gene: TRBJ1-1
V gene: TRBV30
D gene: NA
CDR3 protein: CAWRPGTPRNAFF
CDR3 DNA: TGTGCCTGGAGACCCGGGACACCCAGAAACGCTTTCTTT

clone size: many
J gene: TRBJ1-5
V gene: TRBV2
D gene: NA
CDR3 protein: CASGGVWNQPQHF
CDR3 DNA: TGTGCCAGCGGGGGAGTATGGAATCAGCCCCAGCATTTT

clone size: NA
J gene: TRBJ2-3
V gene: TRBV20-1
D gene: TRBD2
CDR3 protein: CSANGGASGRAPDTQYF
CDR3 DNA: TGCAGTGCAAATGGGGGGGCTAGCGGGAGGGCCCCAGATACGCAGTATTTT

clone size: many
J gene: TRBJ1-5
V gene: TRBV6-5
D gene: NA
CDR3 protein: CASSWVGVGDLQPRHF
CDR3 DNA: TGTGCCAGCAGTTGGGTTGGGGTGGGAGATCTTCAGCCCCGGCATTTT

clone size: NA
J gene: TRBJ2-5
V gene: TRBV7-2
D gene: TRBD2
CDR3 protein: CASSTVAGKETQYF
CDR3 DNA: TGTGCCAGCAGTACCGTAGCGGGAAAAGAGACCCAGTACTTC

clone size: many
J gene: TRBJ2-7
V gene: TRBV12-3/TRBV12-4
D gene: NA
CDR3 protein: CASSLAQGRELYEQYF
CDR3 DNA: TGTGCCAGCAGTTTAGCCCAGGGCCGAGAGCTCTACGAGCAGTACTTC

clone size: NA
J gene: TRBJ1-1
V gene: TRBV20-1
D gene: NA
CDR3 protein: CSASTGGGEAFF
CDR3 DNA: TGCAGTGCTAGTACCGGGGGGGGTGAAGCTTTCTTT

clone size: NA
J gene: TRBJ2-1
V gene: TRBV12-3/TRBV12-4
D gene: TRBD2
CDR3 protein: CASSSRDYLYNEQFF
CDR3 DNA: TGTGCCAGCAGTTCCCGGGACTACCTCTACAATGAGCAGTTCTTC

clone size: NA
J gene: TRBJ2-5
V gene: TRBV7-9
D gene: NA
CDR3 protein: CASSLGLGGAQYF
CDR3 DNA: TGTGCCAGCAGCTTAGGTCTGGGCGGGGCCCAGTACTTC

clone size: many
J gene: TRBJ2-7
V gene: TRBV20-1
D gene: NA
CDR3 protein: CSAREDGAPYEQYF
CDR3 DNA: TGCAGTGCTAGGGAGGACGGAGCACCCTACGAGCAGTACTTC

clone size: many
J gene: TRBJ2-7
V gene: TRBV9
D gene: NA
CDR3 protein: CASSPLATVHEQYF
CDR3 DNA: TGTGCCAGCAGCCCACTAGCAACTGTCCACGAGCAGTACTTC

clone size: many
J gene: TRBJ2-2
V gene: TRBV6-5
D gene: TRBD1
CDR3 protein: CASTTGQGAGTGELFF
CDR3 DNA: TGTGCCAGCACGACGGGGCAGGGGGCCGGAACCGGGGAGCTGTTTTTT

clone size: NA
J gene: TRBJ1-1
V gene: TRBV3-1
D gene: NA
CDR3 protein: CASSLNRDMDTEAFF
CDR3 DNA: TGTGCCAGCAGCCTCAACAGGGATATGGACACTGAAGCTTTCTTT

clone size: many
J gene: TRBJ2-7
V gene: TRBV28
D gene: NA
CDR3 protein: CASSLGQGKTNF
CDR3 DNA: TGTGCCAGCAGTTTAGGCCAGGGTAAAACAAACTTC

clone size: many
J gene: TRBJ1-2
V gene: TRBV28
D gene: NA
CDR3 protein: CASEGQQESGTNYGYTF
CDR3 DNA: TGTGCCAGCGAAGGTCAACAAGAGTCGGGGACTAACTATGGCTACACCTTC

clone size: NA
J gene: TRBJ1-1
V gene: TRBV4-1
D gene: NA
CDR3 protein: CASSQGDGLQVLF
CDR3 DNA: TGCGCCAGCAGCCAAGGCGATGGGTTGCAGGTGCTCTTT